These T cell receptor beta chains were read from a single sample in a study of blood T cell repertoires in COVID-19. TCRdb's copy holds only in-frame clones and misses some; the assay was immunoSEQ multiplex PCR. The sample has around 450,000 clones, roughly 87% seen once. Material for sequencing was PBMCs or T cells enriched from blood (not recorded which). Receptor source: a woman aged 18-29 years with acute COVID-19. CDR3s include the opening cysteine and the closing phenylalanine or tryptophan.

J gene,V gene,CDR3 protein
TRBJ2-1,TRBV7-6,CASMKSAVPYNEQFF
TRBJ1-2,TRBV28,CASRRTGGGGYTF
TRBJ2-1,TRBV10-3,CAISESGVLVNNEQFF
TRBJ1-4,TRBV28,CASSFGDGGEKLFF
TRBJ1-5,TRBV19,CASSRPGGFQPQHF
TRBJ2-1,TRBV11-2,CASSLKRDRGDNEQFF
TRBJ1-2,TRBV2,CASSQGSLGATNYGYTF
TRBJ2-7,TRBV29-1,CSVAYGTGGEQYF
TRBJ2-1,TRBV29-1,CSARQGGDEQFF
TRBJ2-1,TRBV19,CASSIASGGYNEQFF
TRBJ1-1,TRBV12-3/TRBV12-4,CASSSQIEAFF
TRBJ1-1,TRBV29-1,CSVVVQVNTEAFF
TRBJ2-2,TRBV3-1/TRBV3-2,CASSQGIAGVNGELFF
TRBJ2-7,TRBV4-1,CASSLALGQGSRSYEQYF
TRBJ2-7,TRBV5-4,CASSLMTGGGYEQYF
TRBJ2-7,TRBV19,CASSISLRSSYEQYF
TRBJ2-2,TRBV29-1,CSVWVQRTNTGELFF
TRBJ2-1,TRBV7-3,CASSLSTGIYNEQFF
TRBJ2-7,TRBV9,CASSVWYRVNRGVIIHYEQYF
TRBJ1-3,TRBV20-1,CSARAGDTIYF
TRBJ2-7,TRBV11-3,CASSSRDRVYEQYF
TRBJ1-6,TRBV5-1,CASSLTGEDSPLHF
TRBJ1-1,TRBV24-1,CATSDGTESAFF
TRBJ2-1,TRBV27,CASSSPATSGNNEQFF
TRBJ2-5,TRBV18,CASSPLPGAPAQYF
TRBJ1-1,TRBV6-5,CASRKRENTEAFF
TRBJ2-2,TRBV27,CASSLFAGALTGELFF
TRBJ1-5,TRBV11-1,CASSLESGIKPQHF
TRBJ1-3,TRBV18,CASSPPSLNTIYF
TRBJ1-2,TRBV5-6,CASSLGRVGGYTF
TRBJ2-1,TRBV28,CASRTGDSLYNEQFF
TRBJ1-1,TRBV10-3,CAIGTVGNTEAFF
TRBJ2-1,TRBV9,CASSGPGQGANEQFF
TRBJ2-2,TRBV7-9,CASSETGTSGRNGELFF
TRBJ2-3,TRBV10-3,CAISERRSTDTQYF
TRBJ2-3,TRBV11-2,CASSPHTDTQYF
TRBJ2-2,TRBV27,CASSLGTGTGELFF
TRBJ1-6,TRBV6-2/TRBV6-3,CASSQGVSSPLHF
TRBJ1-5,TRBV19,CASSIGLRDQPQHF
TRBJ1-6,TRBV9,CASTAGNSYNSPLHF
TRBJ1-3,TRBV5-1,CASSGGQGNTIYF
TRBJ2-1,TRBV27,CASRLTDSANNEQFF
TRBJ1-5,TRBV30,CAWSVWGGQPQHF
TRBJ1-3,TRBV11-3,CASSPTGGFGNTIYF
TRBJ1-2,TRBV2,CASSRQGSGYGYTF
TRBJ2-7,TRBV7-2,CASSLEPTSLYEQYF
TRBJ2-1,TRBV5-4,CAIKPAGGYNEQFF